This T cell receptor beta chain was sequenced for a study of blood T cell repertoires in COVID-19. Germline V CDR1 and CDR2: KGHSH, LQKENI. This CDR3 is built from 13 residues. V lost 5 bases and J lost 3, with 11 bases in between. As regards this clone: The sample carries other DNA sequences with the same CDR3.

Data came from immunoSEQ multiplex PCR; TCRdb stores just in-frame clones and leaves some out. The sample shows 120,000 or so clones, around 89% of them seen only once. The genes are TRBV18 and TRBJ2-7, with D unresolved. This clonotype was obtained from a human donor in a cohort sampled during active COVID-19. Sample: peripheral blood. As DNA, the CDR3 is TGTGCCAGCTCATCGACTGAGTACTACGAGCAGTACTTC. Translating gives CASSSTEYYEQYF.